The 10 T cell receptor beta chains below come from one sample, sequenced in a study of identical twins. A single record per CDR3 protein comes from TCRdb applying MiXCR to the 5' RACE reads. The sample consists of some 210,000 distinct CDR3 sequences, about a sixth of them appearing once. The data also belong to a second study, concerning T cells expressing NK-cell markers.

Sequencing used CD8+ T cells sorted from blood. Receptors originate from a woman between 18 and 29 years old in good health.

The chain carries TRBV7-8 and TRBJ2-7; no firm D call. Trimming stripped 2 bases from V and 3 bases from J, with 5 bases between. The germline V gene has CDR1 SGHVS and CDR2 FQNEAQ. The CDR3 consists of 12 residues. The DNA for the CDR3 is TGTGCCAGCAGCTTAAAAGTCTACGAGCAGTACTTC. Translating gives CASSLKVYEQYF.

A few counts support this clonotype. The chain's CDR3 is CASSLASSVTDTQYF. CDR3 sequence (DNA): TGCGCCAGCAGCTTGGCCTCCTCTGTCACAGATACGCAGTATTTT. This chain joins TRBV5-1 and TRBJ2-3; no definite D call. Trimming took 0 bases from V and 2 from J, leaving 10 bases between them. Germline V gene lookup returns CDR1 SGHRS and CDR2 YFSETQ. CDR3 length: 15 residues.

This rearrangement joins TRBV6-1 to TRBJ2-7, with unresolved D. The germline V and J ends were trimmed by 11 bases and 2 bases, with 13 bases remaining between them. Germline-derived CDR1 and CDR2 are MNHNS and SASEGT. There are 12 residues in the CDR3. CDR3 residues: CASRRRPYEQYF. The CDR3 DNA is TGTGCCTCCCGAAGGCGGCCCTACGAGCAGTACTTC.

The chain links TRBV27 to TRBJ2-2; D is tentatively TRBD1 or TRBD2 (5 bases each). Germline CDR1 is MNHEY and CDR2 is SMNVEV (reference sequence). Deletions cut 7 bases from V and 7 bases from J, with 16 bases between. The CDR3 has 14 residues. The DNA of the CDR3 is TGTGCCAGCAAATCTGGGACCGACTACGGGGAGCTGTTTTTT. This gives the protein CASKSGTDYGELFF.

This clonotype has only a few counts. This chain joins TRBV13 and TRBJ2-7, with a tentative D call TRBD2 (6 bases). Germline V lookup: CDR1 PRHDT, CDR2 FYEKMQ (reference sequence). The CDR3 spans 13 residues. V was shortened by 4 bases and J by 5 bases, with 12 bases between the two germline ends. CDR3 DNA sequence: TGTGCCAGCAGCTCCGGGACTTTAGACGAGCAGTACTTC. Its translation is CASSSGTLDEQYF.

The chain recombines TRBV5-1 with TRBJ2-2, with 8 positions matching TRBD1. The germline V gene encodes CDR1 SGHRS and CDR2 YFSETQ. J was trimmed by 2 bases and V by 4 bases; bases with no gene match: 7. CDR3 length: 16 amino acids. The CDR3 spells CASSQLTGGNTGELFF. Written as DNA, the CDR3 is TGCGCCAGCAGCCAACTCACAGGGGGAAACACCGGGGAGCTGTTTTTT.

This clonotype was detected a few times. V usage is TRBV7-9 and J usage is TRBJ2-3; a possible D gene is TRBD2 (6 bases). The germline CDR1 and CDR2 sequences are SEHNR and FQNEAQ (reference sequence). Trimming took off 0 bases at V and 0 bases at J, with 13 bases between the two ends. This CDR3 is 17 amino acids long. As DNA, the CDR3 is TGTGCCAGCAGCTTAGCGGGAGGCCCTTTTAGCACAGATACGCAGTATTTT. It codes for CASSLAGGPFSTDTQYF.

The chain employs TRBV20-1 and TRBJ2-7; possibly TRBD2 for D (5 bases). Germline V gene lookup returns CDR1 DFQATT and CDR2 SNEGSKA (reference sequence). The V and J ends lost 6 bases and 0 bases respectively, with 12 bases between them. The CDR3 loop spans 13 amino acids. For the CDR3, the DNA is TGCAGTGCCCGGGGTTCCCTCTCCTACGAGCAGTACTTC. Encoded protein: CSARGSLSYEQYF.

The rearrangement uses TRBV15 and TRBJ2-7; 8 bases map to TRBD2. Germline CDR1 reads LNHNV; CDR2 reads YYDKDF (reference sequence). The CDR3 covers 13 residues. V trimming: 5 bases; J trimming: 4 bases; junction bases outside the gene matches: 4. This chain's CDR3 is CATSPGGRYEQYF. The CDR3, as DNA: TGTGCCACCAGCCCTGGCGGGAGGTACGAGCAGTACTTC.

The chain joins TRBV7-8 to TRBJ2-7, with 9 positions matching TRBD1. The length of the CDR3 is 15 residues. Looked up from germline, CDR1 is SGHVS and CDR2 is FQNEAQ. Trimming took 5 bases from V and 3 from J; bases not matched to a gene: 8. In nucleotides, the CDR3 is TGTGCCAGCAGCCAGAGGGGACAGGGAAACTACGAGCAGTACTTC. This gives the protein CASSQRGQGNYEQYF.